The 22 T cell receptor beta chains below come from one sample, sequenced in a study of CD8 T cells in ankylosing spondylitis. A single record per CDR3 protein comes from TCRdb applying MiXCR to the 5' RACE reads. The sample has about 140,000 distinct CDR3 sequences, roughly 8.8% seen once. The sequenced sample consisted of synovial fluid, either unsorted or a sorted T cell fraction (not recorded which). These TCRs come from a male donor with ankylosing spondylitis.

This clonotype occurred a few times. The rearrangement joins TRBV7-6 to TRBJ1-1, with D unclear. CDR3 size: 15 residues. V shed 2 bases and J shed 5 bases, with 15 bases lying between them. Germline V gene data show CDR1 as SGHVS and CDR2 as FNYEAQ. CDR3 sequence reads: CASSLSPTLGTEAFF. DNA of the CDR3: TGTGCCAGCAGCTTATCCCCGACCCTTGGGACTGAAGCTTTCTTT.

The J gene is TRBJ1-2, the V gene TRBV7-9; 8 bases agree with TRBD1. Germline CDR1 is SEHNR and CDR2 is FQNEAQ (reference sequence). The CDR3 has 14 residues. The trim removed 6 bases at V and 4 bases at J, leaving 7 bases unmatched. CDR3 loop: CASSGMTGVYGYTF. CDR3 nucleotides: TGTGCCAGCAGTGGGATGACAGGGGTCTATGGCTACACCTTC.

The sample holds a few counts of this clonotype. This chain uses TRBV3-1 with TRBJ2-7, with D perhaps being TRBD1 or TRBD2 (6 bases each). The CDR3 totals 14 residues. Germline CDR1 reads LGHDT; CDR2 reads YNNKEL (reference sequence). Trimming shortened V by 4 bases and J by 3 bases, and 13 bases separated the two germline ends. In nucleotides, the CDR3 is TGTGCCAGCAGCCGCGGGACACCAGGCTACGAGCAGTACTTC. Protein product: CASSRGTPGYEQYF.

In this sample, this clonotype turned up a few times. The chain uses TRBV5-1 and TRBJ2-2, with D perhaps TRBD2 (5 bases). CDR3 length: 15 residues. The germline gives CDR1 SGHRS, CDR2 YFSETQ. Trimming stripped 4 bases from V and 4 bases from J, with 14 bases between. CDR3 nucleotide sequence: TGCGCCAGCAGCCCCTGGACGGGATCCACCGGGGAGCTGTTTTTT. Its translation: CASSPWTGSTGELFF.

CDR3 loop: CASSYGDRDGNTIYF. The CDR3 DNA reads TGTGCCAGCAGTTACGGGGACAGAGATGGAAACACCATATATTTT. The chain uses TRBV6-5 and TRBJ1-3, with 7 nucleotides matching TRBD1. The germline V gene encodes CDR1 MNHEY and CDR2 SVGAGI. The CDR3 runs 15 residues. With V trimmed by 2 bases and J by 3 bases, 4 bases remained unmatched.

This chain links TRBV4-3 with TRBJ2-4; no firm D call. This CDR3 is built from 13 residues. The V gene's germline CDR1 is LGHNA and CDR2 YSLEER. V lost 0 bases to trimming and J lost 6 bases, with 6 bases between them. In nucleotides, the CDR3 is TGCGCCAGCAGCCAAGATGAAGGAAACATTCAGTACTTC. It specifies CASSQDEGNIQYF.

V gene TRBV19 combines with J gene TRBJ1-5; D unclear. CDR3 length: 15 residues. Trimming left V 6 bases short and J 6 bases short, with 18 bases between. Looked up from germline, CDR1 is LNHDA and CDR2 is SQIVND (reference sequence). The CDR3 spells CASRNGPIFSQPQHF. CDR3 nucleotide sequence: TGTGCCAGTAGAAACGGACCAATTTTCAGTCAGCCCCAGCATTTT. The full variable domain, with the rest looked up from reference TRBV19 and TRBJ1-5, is DGGITQSPKYLFRKEGQNVTLSCEQNLNHDAMYWYRQDPGQGLRLIYYSQIVNDFQKGDIAEGYSVSREKKESFPLTVTSAQKNPTAFYLCASRNGPIFSQPQHFGDGTRLSIL.

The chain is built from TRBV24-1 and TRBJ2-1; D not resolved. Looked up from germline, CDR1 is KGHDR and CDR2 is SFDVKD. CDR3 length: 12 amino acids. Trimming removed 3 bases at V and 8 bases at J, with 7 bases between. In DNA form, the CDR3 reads TGTGCCACCAGTGATCCGGACCATGAGCAGTTCTTC. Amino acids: CATSDPDHEQFF.

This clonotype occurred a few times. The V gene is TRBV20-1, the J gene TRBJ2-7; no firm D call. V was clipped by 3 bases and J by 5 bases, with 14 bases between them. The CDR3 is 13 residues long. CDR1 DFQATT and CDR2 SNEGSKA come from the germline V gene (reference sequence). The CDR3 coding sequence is TGCAGTGCTAGGAGTGGTTTTGGCGACGAGCAGTACTTC. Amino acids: CSARSGFGDEQYF.

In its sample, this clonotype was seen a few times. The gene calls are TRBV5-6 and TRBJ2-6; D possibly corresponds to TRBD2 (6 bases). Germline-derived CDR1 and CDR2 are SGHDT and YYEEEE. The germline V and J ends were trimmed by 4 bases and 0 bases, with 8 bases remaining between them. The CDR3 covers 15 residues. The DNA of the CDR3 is TGTGCCAGCAGCCCGGGGGTCTCTGGGGCCAACGTCCTGACTTTC. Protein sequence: CASSPGVSGANVLTF.

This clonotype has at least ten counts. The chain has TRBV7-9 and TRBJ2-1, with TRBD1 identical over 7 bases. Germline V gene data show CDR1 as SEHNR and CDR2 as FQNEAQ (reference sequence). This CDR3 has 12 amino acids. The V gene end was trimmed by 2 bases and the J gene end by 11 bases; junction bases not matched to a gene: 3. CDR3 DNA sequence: TGTGCCAGCAGCTTAACAGGGGATAAGCAGTTCTTC. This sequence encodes CASSLTGDKQFF.

The CDR3 region is CASSLISQGGEKLFF. In DNA, the CDR3 is TGCGCCAGCAGCTTGATTTCGCAGGGTGGAGAAAAACTGTTTTTT. V is TRBV5-1 and J is TRBJ1-4; tentatively, D is TRBD1 (5 bases). Germline loops: CDR1 SGHRS, CDR2 YFSETQ. The V and J ends lost 1 base and 8 bases respectively, with 15 bases between them. This CDR3 spans 15 amino acids.

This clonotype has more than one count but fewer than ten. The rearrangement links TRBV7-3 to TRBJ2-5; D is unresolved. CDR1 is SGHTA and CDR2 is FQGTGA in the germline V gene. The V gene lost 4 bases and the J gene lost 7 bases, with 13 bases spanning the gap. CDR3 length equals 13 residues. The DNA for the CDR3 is TGTGCCAGCAGCTCCCCTGGCTTTGGGACCCAGTACTTC. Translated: CASSSPGFGTQYF.

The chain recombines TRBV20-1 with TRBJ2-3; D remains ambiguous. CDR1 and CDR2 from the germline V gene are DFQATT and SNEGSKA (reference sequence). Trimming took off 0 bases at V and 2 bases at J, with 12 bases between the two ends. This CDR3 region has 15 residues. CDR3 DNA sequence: TGCAGTGCTAGAGATTTCGAACACTACACAGATACGCAGTATTTT. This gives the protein CSARDFEHYTDTQYF.

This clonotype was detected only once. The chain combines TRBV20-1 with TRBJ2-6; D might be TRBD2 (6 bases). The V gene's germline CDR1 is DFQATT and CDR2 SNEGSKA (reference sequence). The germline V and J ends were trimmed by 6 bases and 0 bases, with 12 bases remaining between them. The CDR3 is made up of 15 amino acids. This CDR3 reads CSAGSGSSGANVLTF. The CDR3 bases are TGCAGTGCGGGATCCGGGAGCTCTGGGGCCAACGTCCTGACTTTC.

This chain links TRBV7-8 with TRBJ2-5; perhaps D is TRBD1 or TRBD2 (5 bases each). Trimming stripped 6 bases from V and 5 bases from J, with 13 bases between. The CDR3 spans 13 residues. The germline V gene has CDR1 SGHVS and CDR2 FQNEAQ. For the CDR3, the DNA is TGTGCCAGCAGTTGGGGACCGGGGGAGACCCAGTACTTC. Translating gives CASSWGPGETQYF.

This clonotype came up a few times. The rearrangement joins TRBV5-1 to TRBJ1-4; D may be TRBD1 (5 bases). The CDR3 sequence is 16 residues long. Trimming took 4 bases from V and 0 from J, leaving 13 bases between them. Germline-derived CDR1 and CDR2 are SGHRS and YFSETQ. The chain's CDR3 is CASSQGRITTNEKLFF. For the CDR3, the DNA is TGCGCCAGCAGCCAGGGACGGATCACAACTAATGAAAAACTGTTTTTT.

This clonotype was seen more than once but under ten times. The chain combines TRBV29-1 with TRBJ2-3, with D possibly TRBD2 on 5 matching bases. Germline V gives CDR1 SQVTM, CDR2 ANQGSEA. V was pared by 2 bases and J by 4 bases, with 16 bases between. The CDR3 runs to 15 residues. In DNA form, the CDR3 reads TGCAGCGTTGAAAAGCGAATGGCTAGCCCAGATACGCAGTATTTT. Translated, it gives CSVEKRMASPDTQYF.

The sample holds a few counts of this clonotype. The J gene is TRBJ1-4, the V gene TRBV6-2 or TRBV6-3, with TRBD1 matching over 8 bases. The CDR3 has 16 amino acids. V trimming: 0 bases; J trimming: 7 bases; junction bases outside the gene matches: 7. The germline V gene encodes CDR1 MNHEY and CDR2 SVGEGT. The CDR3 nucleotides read TGTGCCAGCAGTTACTCGTGGAGACAGGGGTCTGAAAAACTGTTTTTT. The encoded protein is CASSYSWRQGSEKLFF.

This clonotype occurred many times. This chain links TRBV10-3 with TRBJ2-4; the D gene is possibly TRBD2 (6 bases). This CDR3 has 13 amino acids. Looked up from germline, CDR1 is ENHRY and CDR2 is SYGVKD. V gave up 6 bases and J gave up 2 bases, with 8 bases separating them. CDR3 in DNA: TGTGCCATCAGGGGGGGAACCAAAAACATTCAGTACTTC. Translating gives CAIRGGTKNIQYF.

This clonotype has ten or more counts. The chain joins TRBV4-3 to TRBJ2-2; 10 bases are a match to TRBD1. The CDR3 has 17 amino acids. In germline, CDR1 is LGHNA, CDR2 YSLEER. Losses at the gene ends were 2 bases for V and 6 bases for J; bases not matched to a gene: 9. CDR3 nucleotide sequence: TGCGCCAGCAGCCAACTGGGGGGGGACAGGGGTGCCGGGGAGCTGTTTTTT. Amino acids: CASSQLGGDRGAGELFF.

The chain's CDR3 is CASSKDPTSYQETQYF. For the CDR3, the DNA is TGTGCCAGCAGCAAGGACCCAACGTCGTACCAAGAGACCCAGTACTTC. J is TRBJ2-5 and V is TRBV6-1; D is unclear. V lost 6 bases and J 0 bases, leaving 17 bases between the germline ends. Germline lookup yields CDR1 MNHNS and CDR2 SASEGT. This CDR3 region has 16 residues.